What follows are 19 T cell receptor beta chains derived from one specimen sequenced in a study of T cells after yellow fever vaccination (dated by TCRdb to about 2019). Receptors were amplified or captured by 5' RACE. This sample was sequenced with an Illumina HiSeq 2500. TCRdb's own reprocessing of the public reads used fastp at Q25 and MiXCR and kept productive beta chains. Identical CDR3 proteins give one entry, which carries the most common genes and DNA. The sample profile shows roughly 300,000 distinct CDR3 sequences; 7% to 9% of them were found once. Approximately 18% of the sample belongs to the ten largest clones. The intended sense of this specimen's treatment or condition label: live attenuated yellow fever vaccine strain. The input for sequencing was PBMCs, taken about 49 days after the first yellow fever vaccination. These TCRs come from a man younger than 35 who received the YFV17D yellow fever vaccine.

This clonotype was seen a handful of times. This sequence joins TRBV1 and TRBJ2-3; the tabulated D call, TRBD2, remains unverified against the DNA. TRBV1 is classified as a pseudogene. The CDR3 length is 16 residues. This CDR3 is CTSSPGGTSGADTQYF. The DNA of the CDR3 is TGCACCAGCAGCCCCGGGGGGACTAGCGGGGCAGATACGCAGTATTTT.

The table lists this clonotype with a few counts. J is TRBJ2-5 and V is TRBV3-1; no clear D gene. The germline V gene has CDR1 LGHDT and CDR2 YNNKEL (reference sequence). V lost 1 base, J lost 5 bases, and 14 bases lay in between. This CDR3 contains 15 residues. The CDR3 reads CASSQAVFQFETQYF. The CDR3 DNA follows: TGTGCCAGCAGCCAAGCTGTCTTTCAGTTCGAGACCCAGTACTTC.

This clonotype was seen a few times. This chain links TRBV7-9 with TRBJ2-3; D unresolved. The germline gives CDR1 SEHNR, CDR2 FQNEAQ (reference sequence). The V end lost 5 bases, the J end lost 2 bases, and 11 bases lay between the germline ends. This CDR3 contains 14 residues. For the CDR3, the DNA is TGTGCCAGCAGCCCTGGGATGTTCACAGATACGCAGTATTTT. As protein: CASSPGMFTDTQYF.

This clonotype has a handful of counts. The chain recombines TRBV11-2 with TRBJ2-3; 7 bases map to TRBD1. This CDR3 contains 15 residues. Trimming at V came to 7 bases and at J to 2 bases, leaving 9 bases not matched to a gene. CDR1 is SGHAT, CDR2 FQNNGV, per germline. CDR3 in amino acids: CASILGTVVTDTQYF. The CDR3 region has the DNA TGTGCCAGCATACTGGGGACAGTGGTCACAGATACGCAGTATTTT.

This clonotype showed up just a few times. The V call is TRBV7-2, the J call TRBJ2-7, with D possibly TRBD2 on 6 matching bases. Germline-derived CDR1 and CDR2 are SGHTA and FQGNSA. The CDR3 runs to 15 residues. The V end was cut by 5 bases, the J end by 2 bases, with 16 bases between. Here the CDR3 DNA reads TGTGCCAGCAGCAAGGTCGGGACTGCTGCCTACGAGCAGTACGTC. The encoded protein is CASSKVGTAAYEQYV.

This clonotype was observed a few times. For the CDR3, the DNA is TGTGCCAGCAGCTTGGGACAGAATTACAATCAGCCCCAGCATTTT. Residues: CASSLGQNYNQPQHF. V is TRBV5-8 and J is TRBJ1-5; D possibly corresponds to TRBD1 (5 bases). V was pared by 0 bases and J by 3 bases, with 10 bases between. The CDR3 has 15 amino acids. Germline assignment: CDR1 SGHTS and CDR2 YDEGEE.

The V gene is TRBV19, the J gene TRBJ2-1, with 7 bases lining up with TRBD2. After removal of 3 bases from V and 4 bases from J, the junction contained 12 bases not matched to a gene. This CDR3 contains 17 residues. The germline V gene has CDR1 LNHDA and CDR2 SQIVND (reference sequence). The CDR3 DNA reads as TGTGCCAGTAGTATGGGCCCCTTGGGGGGGATGTACAATGAGCAGTTCTTC. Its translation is CASSMGPLGGMYNEQFF.

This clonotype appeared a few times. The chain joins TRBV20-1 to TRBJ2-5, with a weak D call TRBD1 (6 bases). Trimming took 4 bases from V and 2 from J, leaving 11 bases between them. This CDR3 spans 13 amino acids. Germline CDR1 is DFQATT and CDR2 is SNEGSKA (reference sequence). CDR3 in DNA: TGCAGTGCTATCGGACAGTCGCAAGAGACCCAGTACTTC. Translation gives CSAIGQSQETQYF.

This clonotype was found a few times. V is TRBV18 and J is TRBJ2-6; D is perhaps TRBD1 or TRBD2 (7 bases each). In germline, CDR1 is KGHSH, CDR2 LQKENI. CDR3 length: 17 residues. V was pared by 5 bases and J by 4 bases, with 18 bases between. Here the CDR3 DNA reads TGTGCCAGCTCATACAGGGGAGGGCCCGCAGGGGCCAACGTCCTGACTTTC. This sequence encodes CASSYRGGPAGANVLTF. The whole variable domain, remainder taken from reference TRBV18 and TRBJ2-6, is NAGVMQNPRHLVRRRGQEARLRCSPMKGHSHVYWYRQLPEEGLKFMVYLQKENIIDESGMPKERFSAEFPKEGPSILRIQQVVRGDSAAYFCASSYRGGPAGANVLTFGAGSRLTVL.

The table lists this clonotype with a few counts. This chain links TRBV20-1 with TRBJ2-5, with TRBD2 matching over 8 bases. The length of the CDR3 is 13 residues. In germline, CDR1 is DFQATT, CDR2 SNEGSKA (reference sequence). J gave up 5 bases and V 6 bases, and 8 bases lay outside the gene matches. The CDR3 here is CSAVRGGGETQYF. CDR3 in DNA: TGCAGTGCCGTACGGGGGGGTGGGGAGACCCAGTACTTC.

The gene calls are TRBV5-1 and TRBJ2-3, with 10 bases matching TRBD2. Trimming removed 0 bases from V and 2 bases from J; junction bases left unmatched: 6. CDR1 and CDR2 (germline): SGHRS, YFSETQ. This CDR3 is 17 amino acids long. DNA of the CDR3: TGCGCCAGCAGCTTGGCCGCTAGCGGGGGACTCACAGATACGCAGTATTTT. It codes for CASSLAASGGLTDTQYF.

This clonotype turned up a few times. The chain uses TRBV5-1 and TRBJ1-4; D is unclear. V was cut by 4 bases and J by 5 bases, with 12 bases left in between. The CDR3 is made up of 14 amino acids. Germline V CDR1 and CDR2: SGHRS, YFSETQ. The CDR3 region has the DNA TGCGCCAGCAGCCCCGGTGAACAGAATGAAAAACTGTTTTTT. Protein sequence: CASSPGEQNEKLFF.

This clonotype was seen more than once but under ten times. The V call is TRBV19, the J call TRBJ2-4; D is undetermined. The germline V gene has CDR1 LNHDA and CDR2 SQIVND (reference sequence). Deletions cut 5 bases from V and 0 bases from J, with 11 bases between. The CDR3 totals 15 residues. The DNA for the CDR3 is TGTGCCAGTAGTTCCCCAGACTTAGCCAAAAACATTCAGTACTTC. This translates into CASSSPDLAKNIQYF. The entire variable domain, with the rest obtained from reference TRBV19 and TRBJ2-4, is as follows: DGGITQSPKYLFRKEGQNVTLSCEQNLNHDAMYWYRQDPGQGLRLIYYSQIVNDFQKGDIAEGYSVSREKKESFPLTVTSAQKNPTAFYLCASSSPDLAKNIQYFGAGTRLSVL.

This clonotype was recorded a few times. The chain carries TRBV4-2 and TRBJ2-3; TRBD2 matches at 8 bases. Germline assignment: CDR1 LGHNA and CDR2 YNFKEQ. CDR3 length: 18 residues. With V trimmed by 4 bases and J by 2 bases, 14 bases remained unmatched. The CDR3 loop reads CASSRGGGAGGNTDTQYF. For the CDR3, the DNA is TGTGCCAGCAGCCGCGGGGGTGGGGCGGGGGGTAACACAGATACGCAGTATTTT.

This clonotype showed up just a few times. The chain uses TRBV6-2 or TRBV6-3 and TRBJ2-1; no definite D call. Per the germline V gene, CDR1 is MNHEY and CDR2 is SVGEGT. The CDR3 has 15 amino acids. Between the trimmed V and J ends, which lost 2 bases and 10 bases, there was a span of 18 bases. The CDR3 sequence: CASSYTDLSFGEQFF. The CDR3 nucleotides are TGTGCCAGCAGTTACACCGACCTCTCTTTCGGGGAGCAGTTCTTC.

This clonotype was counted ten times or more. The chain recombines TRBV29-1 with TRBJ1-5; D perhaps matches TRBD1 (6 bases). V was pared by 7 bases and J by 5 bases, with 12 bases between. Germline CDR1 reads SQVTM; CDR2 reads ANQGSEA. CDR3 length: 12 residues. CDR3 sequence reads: CSAQEGDQPQHF. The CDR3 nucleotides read TGCAGCGCACAGGAGGGGGATCAGCCCCAGCATTTT.

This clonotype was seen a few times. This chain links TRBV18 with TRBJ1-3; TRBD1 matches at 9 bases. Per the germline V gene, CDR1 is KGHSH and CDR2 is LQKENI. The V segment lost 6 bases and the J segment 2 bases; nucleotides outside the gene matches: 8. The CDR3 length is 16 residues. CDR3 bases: TGTGCCAGCTCCCCGAATGGACAGGGGCCTGGAAACACCATATATTTT. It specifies CASSPNGQGPGNTIYF. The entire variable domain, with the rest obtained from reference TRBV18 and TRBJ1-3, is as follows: NAGVMQNPRHLVRRRGQEARLRCSPMKGHSHVYWYRQLPEEGLKFMVYLQKENIIDESGMPKERFSAEFPKEGPSILRIQQVVRGDSAAYFCASSPNGQGPGNTIYFGEGSWLTVV.

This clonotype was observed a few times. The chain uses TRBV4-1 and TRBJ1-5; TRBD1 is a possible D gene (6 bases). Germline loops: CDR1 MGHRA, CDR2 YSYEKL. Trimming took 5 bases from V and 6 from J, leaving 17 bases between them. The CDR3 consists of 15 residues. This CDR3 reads CASSARGREGQPQHF. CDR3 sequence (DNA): TGCGCCAGCAGCGCCAGGGGCAGAGAGGGTCAGCCCCAGCATTTT.

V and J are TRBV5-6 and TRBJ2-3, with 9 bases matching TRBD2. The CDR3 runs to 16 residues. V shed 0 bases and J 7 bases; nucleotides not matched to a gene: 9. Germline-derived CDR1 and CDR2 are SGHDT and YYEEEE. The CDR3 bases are TGTGCCAGCAGCTTGGAAAGGCGGGGGGGCCGGAATACGCAGTATTTT. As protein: CASSLERRGGRNTQYF.